The 30 T cell receptor beta chains listed next were all sequenced from one sample in a study of T cell repertoires in cytomegalovirus infection (dated by TCRdb to the late 2010s). The sample's treatment or condition label, decoded: in vitro stimulation with specific CMV peptide epitopes to enrich CMV-specific T cells. These receptors' targets are unknown. The sequencer was an Illumina HiSeq 1500. TCRdb took the public reads, trimmed them with fastp at Q25, ran MiXCR for clone calling and kept in-frame beta chains. Rows with one shared CDR3 protein collapse into an entry with the most common genes and DNA. In this sample the table shows roughly 350,000 distinct CDR3 sequences, about 35% of which occur a single time. Of the sample, about 13% is held by the ten largest clones. The material sequenced was cultured PBMCs, taken from culture after CMV antigen stimulation. The receptor set was obtained from a human donor in good health (CMV status not recorded). Some clones in this sample may be carry-over from other donors' samples.

This clonotype has a handful of counts. J is TRBJ2-1 and V is TRBV29-1; 9 positions match TRBD1. This CDR3 has 14 amino acids. In germline, CDR1 is SQVTM, CDR2 ANQGSEA. The trim removed 6 bases at V and 3 bases at J, leaving 6 bases unmatched. The CDR3 protein is CSVPGQGNYNEQFF. In DNA, the CDR3 is TGCAGCGTCCCGGGACAGGGCAACTACAATGAGCAGTTCTTC.

Ten or more counts support this clonotype. The gene calls are TRBV12-3 or TRBV12-4 and TRBJ2-2; no definite D call. Deletions cut 8 bases from V and 3 bases from J, with 25 bases between. The length of the CDR3 is 18 residues. In DNA, the CDR3 is TGTGCCAGCGATGACGGATTTAGTGCGGCTCTGGACACCGGGGAGCTGTTTTTT. Amino acid sequence: CASDDGFSAALDTGELFF.

The V call is TRBV28, the J call TRBJ2-5; 8 bases agree with TRBD1. The CDR3 has 14 amino acids. Germline CDR1 is MDHEN and CDR2 is SYDVKM. Trimming at V came to 6 bases and at J to 2 bases, leaving 5 bases not matched to a gene. CDR3 bases: TGTGCCAGCAGCAGGACAGGGCGACAAGAGACCCAGTACTTC. This encodes CASSRTGRQETQYF.

CDR3 loop: CASSTAGGRGYTF. CDR3 DNA: TGTGCCAGCAGCACAGCTGGGGGAAGAGGCTACACCTTC. V usage is TRBV7-2 and J usage is TRBJ1-2, with TRBD1 as a possible D gene (5 bases). The V gene's germline CDR1 is SGHTA and CDR2 FQGNSA. V gave up 5 bases and J gave up 8 bases, with 15 bases separating them. The CDR3 totals 13 residues.

The gene calls are TRBV6-5 and TRBJ1-2; D gene ambiguous. The CDR3 sequence is 17 residues long. CDR1 and CDR2 from the germline V gene are MNHEY and SVGAGI. V was clipped by 0 bases and J by 1 base, with 15 bases between them. The CDR3 loop reads CASSYSTGPTDNYGYTF. The CDR3 nucleotides read TGTGCCAGCAGTTACTCGACCGGGCCTACAGATAACTATGGCTACACCTTC.

The chain joins TRBV7-9 to TRBJ1-4, with 8 bases lining up with TRBD1. CDR3 length equals 14 residues. Losses at the gene ends were 5 bases for V and 11 bases for J; bases not matched to a gene: 10. The germline V gene has CDR1 SEHNR and CDR2 FQNEAQ (reference sequence). This chain's CDR3 is CASSPAGGQEKLFF. The CDR3 nucleotides read TGTGCCAGCAGCCCCGCCGGGGGACAGGAGAAACTGTTTTTT.

The chain carries TRBV15 and TRBJ2-7, with unresolved D. Trimming stripped 5 bases from V and 5 bases from J, with 16 bases between. The CDR3 is made up of 14 amino acids. Germline-derived CDR1 and CDR2 are LNHNV and YYDKDF (reference sequence). The CDR3 loop is CATSALLESHEQYF. CDR3 coding DNA: TGTGCCACCAGCGCGTTATTGGAGTCCCACGAGCAGTACTTC.

This clonotype was recorded a few times. The chain has TRBV6-5 and TRBJ1-2; D is ambiguous. V gave up 0 bases and J gave up 2 bases, with 13 bases separating them. The CDR3 loop spans 16 amino acids. Germline CDR1 reads MNHEY; CDR2 reads SVGAGI. Here the CDR3 reads CASSYSPSQWNYGYTF. For the CDR3, the DNA is TGTGCCAGCAGTTACTCGCCGTCCCAATGGAACTATGGCTACACCTTC.

This clonotype was detected ten times or more. The chain recombines TRBV7-8 with TRBJ1-1, with TRBD1 identical over 10 bases. There are 15 residues in the CDR3. Germline lookup yields CDR1 SGHVS and CDR2 FQNEAQ. V trimming: 1 base; J trimming: 5 bases; junction bases outside the gene matches: 4. As DNA, the CDR3 is TGTGCCAGCAGCTTAGGGACAGGGGGAGGTACTGAAGCTTTCTTT. It yields the protein CASSLGTGGGTEAFF.

This chain uses TRBV7-2 with TRBJ2-7; D unresolved. V was clipped by 2 bases and J by 0 bases, with 14 bases between them. This CDR3 comprises 16 residues. CDR1 and CDR2 (germline): SGHTA, FQGNSA. CDR3 sequence reads: CASSLPLGRFSYEQYF. CDR3 nucleotide sequence: TGTGCCAGCAGCTTACCCCTCGGACGGTTCTCCTACGAGCAGTACTTC.

This clonotype occurred a few times. This chain uses TRBV27 with TRBJ2-3; D might be TRBD2 (6 bases). Trimming took off 5 bases at V and 5 bases at J, with 17 bases between the two ends. The germline V gene encodes CDR1 MNHEY and CDR2 SMNVEV (reference sequence). The CDR3 is made up of 15 amino acids. The chain's CDR3 is CASSGASVILDTQYF. CDR3 bases: TGTGCCAGCAGTGGGGCTAGCGTAATACTAGATACGCAGTATTTT.

This clonotype has just a few counts. V is TRBV14 and J is TRBJ2-3; D is unclear. Trimming took off 0 bases at V and 4 bases at J, with 11 bases between the two ends. Germline assignment: CDR1 SGHDN and CDR2 FVKESK. CDR3 length: 15 residues. Here the CDR3 DNA reads TGTGCCAGCAGCCAAGAAGTGTCCCCCTCAGATACGCAGTATTTT. It yields the protein CASSQEVSPSDTQYF.

V usage is TRBV18 and J usage is TRBJ2-1, with 9 bases identical to TRBD2. CDR3 length: 21 residues. Germline CDR1 is KGHSH and CDR2 is LQKENI. The trim removed 3 bases at V and 3 bases at J, leaving 21 bases unmatched. The CDR3 nucleotides are TGTGCCAGCTCACCTCTTAACCCGGGCGCCGTTCTAGCGGGAAGCTACAATGAGCAGTTCTTC. It codes for CASSPLNPGAVLAGSYNEQFF. Combining the CDR3 with reference TRBV18 and TRBJ2-1 gives the whole variable domain NAGVMQNPRHLVRRRGQEARLRCSPMKGHSHVYWYRQLPEEGLKFMVYLQKENIIDESGMPKERFSAEFPKEGPSILRIQQVVRGDSAAYFCASSPLNPGAVLAGSYNEQFFGPGTRLTVL.

The chain recombines TRBV30 with TRBJ2-1, with 7 bases lining up with TRBD2. The length of the CDR3 is 13 residues. Germline V lookup: CDR1 GTSNPN, CDR2 SVGIG (reference sequence). The V segment lost 4 bases and the J segment 3 bases; nucleotides outside the gene matches: 3. The chain's CDR3 is CAWTRENYNEQFF. The DNA of the CDR3 is TGTGCCTGGACGCGGGAGAACTACAATGAGCAGTTCTTC.

V and J are TRBV4-3 and TRBJ1-4; the D gene is possibly TRBD1 (5 bases). Germline V gene data show CDR1 as LGHNA and CDR2 as YSLEER. V was cut by 0 bases and J by 3 bases, with 14 bases left in between. The CDR3 is made up of 17 amino acids. For the CDR3, the DNA is TGCGCCAGCAGCCAAGAGGCTCCCAGGGCTCCTAATGAAAAACTGTTTTTT. This sequence encodes CASSQEAPRAPNEKLFF.

This rearrangement joins TRBV27 to TRBJ2-7, with 7 bases identical to TRBD2. This CDR3 is 14 amino acids long. V shed 5 bases, J shed 3 bases, and the junction held 7 bases outside the gene matches. Germline V gene sequence: CDR1 MNHEY, CDR2 SMNVEV (reference sequence). Here the CDR3 reads CASSPSGAYYEQYV. As DNA, the CDR3 is TGTGCCAGCAGTCCCAGCGGGGCCTACTACGAGCAGTACGTC.

This clonotype was detected ten times or more. V and J are TRBV7-2 and TRBJ2-5, with 13 bases matching TRBD2. In germline, CDR1 is SGHTA, CDR2 FQGNSA. J lost 3 bases, V lost 5 bases, and 3 bases had no gene match. This CDR3 contains 15 residues. The CDR3 DNA reads TGTGCCAGCAGCAAGGGACTAGCGGGAAAAGAGACCCAGTACTTC. Translating it yields CASSKGLAGKETQYF.

CDR3 in amino acids: CASSLIGGQEKLFF. DNA for the CDR3: TGTGCCAGCAGTTTAATAGGGGGCCAGGAAAAACTGTTTTTT. The chain has TRBV28 and TRBJ1-4; 7 nucleotides agree with TRBD1. Germline values: CDR1 MDHEN, CDR2 SYDVKM. V gave up 2 bases and J gave up 8 bases; unmatched junction bases: 5. CDR3 length: 14 amino acids.

The gene calls are TRBV5-1 and TRBJ1-2; TRBD1 matches at 9 bases. J was trimmed by 3 bases and V by 3 bases; bases with no gene match: 0. The CDR3 extends over 13 amino acids. Germline assignment: CDR1 SGHRS and CDR2 YFSETQ. The CDR3 protein is CASSWTGDYGYTF. CDR3 coding DNA: TGCGCCAGCAGCTGGACAGGGGACTATGGCTACACCTTC.

V is TRBV27 and J is TRBJ2-1, with D possibly TRBD2 on 5 matching bases. The CDR3 sequence is 12 residues long. V was pared by 7 bases and J by 9 bases, with 13 bases between. Germline V gene lookup returns CDR1 MNHEY and CDR2 SMNVEV (reference sequence). The CDR3 DNA reads as TGTGCCAGCACTCCCGGAGGAGGTGAGCAGTTCTTC. Its protein is CASTPGGGEQFF.

CDR3 nucleotide sequence: TGTGCCAGCAGTTTATCACGCGCGGGATCCCCGTATTTT. Residues: CASSLSRAGSPYF. The chain combines TRBV27 with TRBJ2-3; D might be TRBD2 (6 bases). CDR3 length: 13 residues. The V end was cut by 0 bases, the J end by 14 bases, with 15 bases between. CDR1 and CDR2 from the germline V gene are MNHEY and SMNVEV (reference sequence).

The chain is built from TRBV28 and TRBJ2-7; TRBD2 agrees at 7 bases. Germline CDR1 reads MDHEN; CDR2 reads SYDVKM. V shed 6 bases, J shed 2 bases, and the junction held 4 bases outside the gene matches. The CDR3 is 13 residues long. The CDR3 nucleotides are TGTGCCAGCAGGTCGCGGGGGACCTACGAGCAGTACTTC. This translates into CASRSRGTYEQYF.

The V gene is TRBV29-1, the J gene TRBJ1-2; 7 nucleotides align to TRBD1. The junction had 18 bases not matched to a gene; V was cut back by 5 bases and J by 3 bases. The CDR3 sequence is 17 residues long. Per the germline V gene, CDR1 is SQVTM and CDR2 is ANQGSEA. CDR3: CSVRDQGGPDNYYGYTF. The CDR3 DNA follows: TGCAGCGTTCGCGATCAGGGGGGTCCAGATAACTACTATGGCTACACCTTC.

Only a few counts were recorded for this clonotype. The V call is TRBV4-3, the J call TRBJ2-1; D not resolved. V shed 1 base and J shed 2 bases, with 9 bases lying between them. Germline assignment: CDR1 LGHNA and CDR2 YSLEER. The CDR3 is 15 amino acids. The CDR3 region has the DNA TGCGCCAGCAGCCAAGCAGCGATTACCTACAATGAGCAGTTCTTC. It specifies CASSQAAITYNEQFF.

A few counts support this clonotype. This chain uses TRBV5-1 with TRBJ2-3, with 9 bases matching TRBD1. The trim removed 5 bases at V and 5 bases at J, leaving 6 bases unmatched. The CDR3 contains 14 residues. CDR1 is SGHRS, CDR2 YFSETQ, per germline. In DNA, the CDR3 is TGCGCCAGCAGTTTTGGACAGGGGAAAGATACGCAGTATTTT. It translates to CASSFGQGKDTQYF.

The rearrangement links TRBV20-1 to TRBJ2-5; 9 bases are shared with TRBD2. CDR3 length equals 16 residues. In germline, CDR1 is DFQATT, CDR2 SNEGSKA (reference sequence). Trimming at V came to 1 base and at J to 5 bases, leaving 11 bases not matched to a gene. The CDR3 DNA follows: TGCAGTGCTAGAGGGGTTAGCGGGAGTGATATGGAGACCCAGTACTTC. Translated, it gives CSARGVSGSDMETQYF.

This clonotype has only a few counts. The chain recombines TRBV4-2 with TRBJ2-4; 13 bases are shared with TRBD2. V dropped 0 bases and J dropped 6; count of bases not matched to a gene: 26. The CDR3 sequence is 24 residues long. Per the germline V gene, CDR1 is LGHNA and CDR2 is YNFKEQ. The DNA of the CDR3 is TGTGCCAGCAGCCAAGATTTTTTTTCCGCTTCAGCCCAACCGGGACTAGCGGGAAGAAACATTCAGTACTTC. Its protein is CASSQDFFSASAQPGLAGRNIQYF.

There are a few counts of this clonotype. This chain joins TRBV12-3 or TRBV12-4 and TRBJ1-5, with D possibly TRBD1 on 5 matching bases. Trimming pared 6 bases from V and 4 bases from J, leaving 13 bases between. The length of the CDR3 is 14 residues. The CDR3 bases are TGTGCCAGCAGCCAGGGCAGGAAGAATCAGCCCCAGCATTTT. Translated, it gives CASSQGRKNQPQHF.

V is TRBV3-1 and J is TRBJ1-1; possibly TRBD1 for D (6 bases). Trimming shortened V by 7 bases and J by 0 bases, and 15 bases separated the two germline ends. CDR1 is LGHDT, CDR2 YNNKEL, per germline (reference sequence). The CDR3 extends over 15 amino acids. The CDR3 sequence: CASTSPAGVNTEAFF. DNA for the CDR3: TGTGCCAGCACCTCCCCTGCAGGGGTGAACACTGAAGCTTTCTTT.

The rearrangement joins TRBV7-8 to TRBJ1-2, with D maybe TRBD1 (6 bases). The germline gives CDR1 SGHVS, CDR2 FQNEAQ. Trimming removed 2 bases at V and 8 bases at J, with 15 bases between. The CDR3 runs to 14 residues. CDR3 amino acids: CASSLQFEGGGYTF. The CDR3 coding sequence is TGTGCCAGCAGCTTACAATTTGAGGGGGGCGGCTACACCTTC. The full variable domain, rest sourced from reference TRBV7-8 and TRBJ1-2, is GAGVSQSPRYKVAKRGQDVALRCDPISGHVSLFWYQQALGQGPEFLTYFQNEAQLDKSGLPSDRFFAERPEGSVSTLKIQRTQQEDSAVYLCASSLQFEGGGYTFGSGTRLTVV.